The 3 T cell receptor beta chains reported below all come from one sample, sequenced in a study of blood T cell repertoires in COVID-19. The protocol was immunoSEQ multiplex PCR, while the TCRdb copy is restricted to in-frame clones and leaves out a portion. The profile covers 85,000 or so clones, with 70% to 90% appearing a single time and around a quarter taken by the ten largest. Specimen: peripheral blood. The receptors come from a man over 45 with active or convalescent COVID-19.

This clone was seen only once. The chain joins TRBV7-2 to TRBJ2-5; the match to TRBD1 covers 7 bases. The V and J ends lost 6 bases and 2 bases, in that order; junction bases with no gene match: 6. Germline V gene sequence: CDR1 SGHTA, CDR2 FQGNSA. The CDR3 extends over 14 amino acids. CDR3 DNA: TGTGCCAGCAGACGTACGGGACAGCAAGAGACCCAGTACTTC. Its translation: CASRRTGQQETQYF. Full variable domain (rest looked up from reference TRBV7-2 and TRBJ2-5): GAGVSQSPSNKVTEKGKDVELRCDPISGHTALYWYRQSLGQGLEFLIYFQGNSAPDKSGLPSDRFSAERTGGSVSTLTIQRTQQEDSAVYLCASRRTGQQETQYFGPGTRLLVL.

This rearrangement joins TRBV2 to TRBJ1-6; 12 bases map to TRBD1. In germline, CDR1 is SNHLY, CDR2 FYNNEI. J was trimmed by 12 bases and V by 2 bases; bases with no gene match: 11. This CDR3 comprises 17 residues. CDR3 sequence (DNA): TGTGCCAGCAGTGAAAACTGGGCAGGGACAGGGGGCGAACCCCTCCACTTT. Protein sequence: CASSENWAGTGGEPLHF.

The chain employs TRBV3-1 (or the pseudogene TRBV3-2) and TRBJ2-3; possible D gene TRBD2, 6 bases. V lost 1 base and J lost 9, with 8 bases in between. This CDR3 has 12 amino acids. Germline CDR1 and CDR2: LGHDT and YNNKEL (reference sequence). The DNA for the CDR3 is TGTGCCAGCAGCCAAGGCGGGGTCACGCAGTATTTT. It translates to CASSQGGVTQYF.